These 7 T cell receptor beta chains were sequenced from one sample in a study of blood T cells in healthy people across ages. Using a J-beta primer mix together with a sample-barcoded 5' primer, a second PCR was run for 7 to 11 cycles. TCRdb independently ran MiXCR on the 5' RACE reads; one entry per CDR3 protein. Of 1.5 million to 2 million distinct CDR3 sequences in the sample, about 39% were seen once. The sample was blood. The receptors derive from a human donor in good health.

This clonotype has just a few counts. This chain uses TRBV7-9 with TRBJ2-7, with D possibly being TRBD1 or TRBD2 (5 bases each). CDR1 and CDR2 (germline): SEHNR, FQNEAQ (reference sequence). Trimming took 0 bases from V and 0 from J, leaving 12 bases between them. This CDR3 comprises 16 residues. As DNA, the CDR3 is TGTGCCAGCAGCTTAGCATACGGGACGGTCTCCTACGAGCAGTACTTC. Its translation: CASSLAYGTVSYEQYF.

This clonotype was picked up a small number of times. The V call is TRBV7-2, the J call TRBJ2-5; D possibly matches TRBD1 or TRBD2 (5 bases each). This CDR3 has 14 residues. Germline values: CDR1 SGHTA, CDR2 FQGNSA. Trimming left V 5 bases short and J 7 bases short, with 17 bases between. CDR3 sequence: CASSPDFGAGTQYF. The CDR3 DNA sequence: TGTGCCAGCAGCCCGGACTTTGGGGCGGGGACCCAGTACTTC.

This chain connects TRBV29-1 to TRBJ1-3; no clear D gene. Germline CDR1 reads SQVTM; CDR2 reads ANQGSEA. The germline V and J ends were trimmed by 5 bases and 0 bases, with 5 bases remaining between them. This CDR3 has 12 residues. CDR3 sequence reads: CSVLDSGNTIYF. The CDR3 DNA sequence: TGCAGCGTTTTGGACTCTGGAAACACCATATATTTT.

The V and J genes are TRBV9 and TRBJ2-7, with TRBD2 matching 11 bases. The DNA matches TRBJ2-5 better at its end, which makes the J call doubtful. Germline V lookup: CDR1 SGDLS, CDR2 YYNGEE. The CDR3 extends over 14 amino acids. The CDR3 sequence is CASSELAGAKTQYF. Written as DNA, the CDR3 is TGTGCCAGCAGCGAACTAGCGGGGGCAAAGACCCAGTACTTC.

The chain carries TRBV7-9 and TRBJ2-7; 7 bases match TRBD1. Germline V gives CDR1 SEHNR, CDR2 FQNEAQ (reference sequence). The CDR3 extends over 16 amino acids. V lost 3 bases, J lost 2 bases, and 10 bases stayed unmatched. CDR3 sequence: CASSLITGVRTYEQYF. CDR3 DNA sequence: TGTGCCAGCAGCTTGATAACAGGGGTACGGACCTACGAGCAGTACTTC.

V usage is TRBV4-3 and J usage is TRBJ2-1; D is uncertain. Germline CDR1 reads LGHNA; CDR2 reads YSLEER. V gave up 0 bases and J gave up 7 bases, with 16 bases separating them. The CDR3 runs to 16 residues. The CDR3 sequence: CASSQDYAASLNEQFF. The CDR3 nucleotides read TGCGCCAGCAGCCAAGATTACGCCGCTTCCCTAAATGAGCAGTTCTTC.

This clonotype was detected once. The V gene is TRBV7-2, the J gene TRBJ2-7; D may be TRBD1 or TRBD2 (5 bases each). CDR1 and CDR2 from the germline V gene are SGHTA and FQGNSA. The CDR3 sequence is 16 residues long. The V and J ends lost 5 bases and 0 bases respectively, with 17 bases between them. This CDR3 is CASSLPDRGRSYEQYF. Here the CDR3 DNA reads TGTGCCAGCAGCCTCCCGGATAGGGGACGCTCCTACGAGCAGTACTTC.